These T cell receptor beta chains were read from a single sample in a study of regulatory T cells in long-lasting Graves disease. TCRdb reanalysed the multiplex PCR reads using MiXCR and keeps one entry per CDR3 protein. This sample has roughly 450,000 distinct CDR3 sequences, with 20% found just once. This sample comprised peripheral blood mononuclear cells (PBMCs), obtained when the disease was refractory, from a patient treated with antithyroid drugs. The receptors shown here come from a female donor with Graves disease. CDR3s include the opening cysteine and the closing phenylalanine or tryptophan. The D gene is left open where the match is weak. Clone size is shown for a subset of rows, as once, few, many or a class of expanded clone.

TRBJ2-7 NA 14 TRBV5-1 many CASSLDAGRYEQYF TGCGCCAGCAGCTTGGACGCAGGGCGCTACGAGCAGTACTTC
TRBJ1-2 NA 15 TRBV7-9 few CASTTWTAANYGYTF TGTGCCAGCACCACATGGACAGCAGCGAACTATGGCTACACCTTC
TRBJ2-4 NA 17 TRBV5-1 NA CASSLAKFEGAKNIQYF TGCGCCAGCAGCTTGGCCAAATTCGAGGGAGCCAAAAACATTCAGTACTTC
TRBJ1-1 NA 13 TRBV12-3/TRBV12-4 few CASIISGNTEAFF TGTGCCAGCATAATAAGTGGTAACACTGAAGCTTTCTTT
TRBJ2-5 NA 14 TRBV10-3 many CAIGVRPSQETQYF TGTGCCATCGGGGTACGACCGAGCCAAGAGACCCAGTACTTC
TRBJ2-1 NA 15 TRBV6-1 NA CASRVLGRSYNEQFF TGTGCCAGCAGGGTACTCGGTCGATCCTACAATGAGCAGTTCTTC
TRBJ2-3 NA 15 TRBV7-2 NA CASSLFGRETDTQYF TGTGCCAGCAGCTTATTCGGCAGGGAAACAGATACGCAGTATTTT
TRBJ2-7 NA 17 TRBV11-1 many CASSETHIQSGIYEQYF TGTGCCAGCAGCGAGACCCATATCCAGTCGGGGATATACGAGCAGTACTTC
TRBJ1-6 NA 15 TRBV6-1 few CASSPGRLDNSPLHF TGTGCCAGCAGCCCGGGGAGGCTTGATAATTCACCCCTCCACTTT
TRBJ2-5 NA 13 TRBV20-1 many CSATLGFGETQYF TGCAGTGCTACCCTGGGATTTGGGGAGACCCAGTACTTC
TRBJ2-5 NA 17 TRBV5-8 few CASSLALLADPGGTQYF TGTGCCAGCAGCTTGGCCTTACTAGCGGACCCAGGGGGGACCCAGTACTTC
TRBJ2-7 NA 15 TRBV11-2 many CASSLELGASYEQYF TGTGCCAGCAGCTTAGAATTGGGGGCCTCCTACGAGCAGTACTTC
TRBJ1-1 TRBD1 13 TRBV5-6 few CASSLLQGAEAFF TGTGCCAGCAGCTTGTTACAGGGGGCTGAAGCTTTCTTT
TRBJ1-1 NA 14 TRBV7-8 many CASSSRAYAPEAFF TGTGCCAGCAGCTCCCGGGCCTACGCTCCTGAAGCTTTCTTT
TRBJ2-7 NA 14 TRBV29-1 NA CSVEDSTSSYEQYF TGCAGCGTAGAGGACAGTACTAGCAGCTACGAGCAGTACTTC
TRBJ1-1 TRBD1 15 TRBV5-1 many CASSPGLTGYTEAFF TGCGCCAGCAGCCCAGGGTTGACAGGGTACACTGAAGCTTTCTTT
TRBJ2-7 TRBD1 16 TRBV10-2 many CASSDSGTVFSYEQYF TGCGCCAGCAGTGATTCCGGGACAGTATTCTCCTACGAGCAGTACTTC
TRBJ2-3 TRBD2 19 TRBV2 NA CASSGPPVLAGGHTDTQYF TGTGCCAGCAGTGGACCACCAGTATTAGCGGGAGGGCACACAGATACGCAGTATTTT
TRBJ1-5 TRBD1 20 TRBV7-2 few CASSAKMGTGGFFGNQPQHF TGTGCCAGCAGCGCTAAAATGGGGACAGGGGGTTTTTTTGGCAATCAGCCCCAGCATTTT
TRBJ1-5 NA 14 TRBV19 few CASRTGLENQPQHF TGTGCCAGTAGGACGGGGCTTGAGAATCAGCCCCAGCATTTT
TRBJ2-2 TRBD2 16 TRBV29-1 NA CSVAFRTSGRTGELFF TGCAGCGTGGCTTTTAGGACTAGCGGGAGGACCGGGGAGCTGTTTTTT
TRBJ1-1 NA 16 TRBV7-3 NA CASSLNLTAGNTEAFF TGTGCCAGCAGCTTAAATTTGACAGCGGGTAACACTGAAGCTTTCTTT
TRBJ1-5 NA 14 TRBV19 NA CASSAPSGNQPQHF TGTGCCAGTTCTGCCCCATCAGGCAATCAGCCCCAGCATTTT
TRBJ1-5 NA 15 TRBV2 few CASSAQTAGAQPQHF TGTGCCAGCAGCGCTCAAACGGCGGGGGCTCAGCCCCAGCATTTT
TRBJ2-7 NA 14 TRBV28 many CASSPSLDSYEQYF TGTGCCAGCAGTCCCTCCCTGGATTCCTACGAGCAGTACTTC
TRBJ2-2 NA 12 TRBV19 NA CASRVPTGELFF TGTGCCAGTAGAGTCCCCACCGGGGAGCTGTTTTTT
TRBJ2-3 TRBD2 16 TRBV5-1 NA CASSFSGGRAADTQYF TGCGCCAGCAGCTTCTCGGGCGGGAGGGCCGCAGATACGCAGTATTTT
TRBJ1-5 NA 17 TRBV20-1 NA CSASSLTLDGDNQPQHF TGCAGTGCTAGCAGTCTTACACTAGACGGGGACAATCAGCCCCAGCATTTT
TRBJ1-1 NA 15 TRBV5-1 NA CASSLIRQEYTEAFF TGCGCCAGCAGCTTGATAAGACAGGAATACACTGAAGCTTTCTTT
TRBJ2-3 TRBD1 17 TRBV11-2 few CASSPRPQGAPTDTQYF TGTGCCAGCAGCCCCCGACCCCAGGGGGCGCCCACAGATACGCAGTATTTT
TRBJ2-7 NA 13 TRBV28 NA CASSLSLSCEQYF TGTGCCAGCAGTTTATCTCTTAGTTGCGAGCAGTACTTC
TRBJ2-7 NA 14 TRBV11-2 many CASSPIGSLYEQYF TGTGCCAGCAGTCCAATCGGGAGCCTCTACGAGCAGTACTTC
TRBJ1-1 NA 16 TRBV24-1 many CATSPGVGEMNTEAFF TGTGCCACCAGTCCCGGAGTCGGGGAGATGAACACTGAAGCTTTCTTT
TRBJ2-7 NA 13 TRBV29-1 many CSVGQLATYEQYF TGCAGCGTCGGACAGCTTGCAACCTACGAGCAGTACTTC
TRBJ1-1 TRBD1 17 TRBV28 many CASSQSRGRGTNTEAFF TGTGCCAGCAGTCAATCCAGGGGGCGCGGTACGAACACTGAAGCTTTCTTT
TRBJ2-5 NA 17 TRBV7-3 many CASSLLPTKGVQETQYF TGTGCCAGCAGCTTATTACCGACCAAGGGGGTCCAAGAGACCCAGTACTTC
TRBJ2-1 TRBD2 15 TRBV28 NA CASRGGTRGSHEQFF TGTGCCAGCAGGGGGGGGACTAGAGGATCCCATGAGCAGTTCTTC
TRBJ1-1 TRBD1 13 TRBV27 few CASSDRVGTEAFF TGTGCCAGCTCGGACAGGGTGGGCACTGAAGCTTTCTTT
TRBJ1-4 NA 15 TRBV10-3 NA CAISDSRVANEKLFF TGTGCCATCAGTGATAGTAGGGTTGCAAATGAAAAACTGTTTTTT
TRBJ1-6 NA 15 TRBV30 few CAWTPGGPYNSPLHF TGTGCCTGGACCCCCGGTGGGCCCTATAATTCACCCCTCCACTTT
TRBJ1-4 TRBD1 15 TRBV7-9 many CASSSVQGTNEKLFF TGTGCCAGCAGCTCGGTACAGGGGACTAATGAAAAACTGTTTTTT
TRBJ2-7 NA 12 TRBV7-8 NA CASASPLLEQYF TGTGCCAGCGCTTCCCCTCTCCTCGAGCAGTACTTC
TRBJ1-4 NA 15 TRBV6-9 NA CASSYRGGTNEKLFF TGTGCCAGCAGTTACCGAGGCGGAACTAATGAAAAACTGTTTTTT
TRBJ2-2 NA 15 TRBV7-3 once CASSSAGYPGGELFF TGTGCCAGCAGCTCAGCGGGCTACCCGGGCGGGGAGCTGTTTTTT
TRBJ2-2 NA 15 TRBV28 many CASSSYGISTGELFF TGTGCCAGCAGTTCCTACGGAATTTCCACCGGGGAGCTGTTTTTT
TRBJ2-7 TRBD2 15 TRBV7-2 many CASRITSGISYEQYF TGTGCCAGCAGAATAACTAGCGGCATATCCTACGAGCAGTACTTC
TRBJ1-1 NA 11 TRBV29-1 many CSVIGNTEAFF TGCAGCGTTATAGGGAACACTGAAGCTTTCTTT
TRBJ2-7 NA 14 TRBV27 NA CASSRGDRWGEQYF TGTGCCAGCAGTCGGGGGGACAGGTGGGGCGAGCAGTACTTC
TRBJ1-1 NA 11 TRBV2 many CANTWGTEAFF TGTGCCAACACCTGGGGGACTGAAGCTTTCTTT
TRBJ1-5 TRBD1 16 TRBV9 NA CASSVGDRILIQPQHF TGTGCCAGCAGCGTAGGGGACAGAATATTGATTCAGCCCCAGCATTTT